This T cell receptor (beta chain) was obtained from a study of blood T cells in healthy people across ages. Using a J-beta primer mix together with a sample-barcoded 5' primer, a second PCR was run for about 6 to 12 cycles. TCRdb re-derived calls from the 5' RACE reads in MiXCR, one entry per CDR3 protein. The sample lists roughly 2 million distinct CDR3 sequences, around half occurring once. CDR1 is MDHEN, CDR2 SYDVKM, per germline. This CDR3 contains 14 residues. V lost 3 bases to trimming and J lost 5 bases, with 10 bases between them. This clonotype appeared once. The rearrangement links TRBV28 to TRBJ2-2; D not resolved. The clonotype was recovered from a woman in her forties in good health. The specimen sequenced was blood. The CDR3 region is CASSFRTGTGELFF. The CDR3 DNA reads TGTGCCAGCAGTTTCCGGACCGGGACCGGGGAGCTGTTTTTT.